Here is one T cell receptor (beta chain) with its context. Reverse transcription of 0.5 to 1 ug RNA was performed with random hexamers. TCRdb used MiXCR to reprocess the immunoSEQ multiplex PCR reads, holding one entry per CDR3 protein. The profile shows under 90,000 distinct CDR3 sequences, roughly 91% of them singletons. This sample was taken from a study of CD8 T cells in Susac syndrome. The CDR3 runs to 14 residues. Between the trimmed V and J ends, which lost 6 bases and 7 bases, there was a span of 16 bases. Germline V gene sequence: CDR1 KGHSH, CDR2 LQKENI. This TCR was recovered from a human donor with Susac syndrome. The chain has TRBV18 and TRBJ2-1, with D perhaps TRBD2 (5 bases). Sequenced sample: CD4+ T cells from PBMCs. The CDR3 sequence is CASSSLDGVNEQFF. In DNA, the CDR3 is TGTGCCAGCTCTAGTTTGGACGGGGTAAATGAGCAGTTCTTC.